Below, 32 T cell receptor beta chains from the same sample are listed, as sequenced in a study of T cell repertoires in cytomegalovirus infection. TCRdb independently ran MiXCR on the reads; one entry per CDR3 protein. The sample comprises approximately 500,000 distinct CDR3 sequences, approximately 11% of which are singletons, and roughly a tenth rests with the top ten. The material sequenced was PBMCs. The receptors here all came from a human donor in good health (CMV status not recorded). Some clones in this sample may be carry-over from other donors' samples.

This clonotype was observed a few times. The genes are TRBV11-2 and TRBJ2-3, with D tentatively TRBD1 (6 bases). Germline CDR1 SGHAT, CDR2 FQNNGV. Trimming pared 7 bases from V and 0 bases from J, leaving 17 bases between. This CDR3 spans 16 amino acids. CDR3 amino acids: CASTVEGGLSTDTQYF. CDR3 coding DNA: TGTGCCAGCACCGTGGAAGGGGGTTTGAGCACAGATACGCAGTATTTT.

This clonotype has a count of ten or more. The chain employs TRBV7-2 and TRBJ1-4, with D possibly being TRBD1 (5 bases). V gave up 1 base and J gave up 4 bases, with 13 bases separating them. This CDR3 spans 16 amino acids. The germline V gene has CDR1 SGHTA and CDR2 FQGNSA. The CDR3 region is CASSLGSTDRNEKLFF. The CDR3 nucleotides are TGTGCCAGCAGCTTAGGTTCGACAGACCGTAATGAAAAACTGTTTTTT.

This clonotype was seen at least ten times. The V call is TRBV19, the J call TRBJ1-1; maybe TRBD1 (5 bases). Germline-derived CDR1 and CDR2 are LNHDA and SQIVND (reference sequence). Deletions cut 6 bases from V and 0 bases from J, with 14 bases between. The CDR3 spans 15 residues. The CDR3 sequence: CASSHKGRLNTEAFF. CDR3 bases: TGTGCCAGTAGCCATAAGGGACGGTTGAACACTGAAGCTTTCTTT.

This clonotype was seen at least ten times. V gene TRBV6-2 or TRBV6-3 combines with J gene TRBJ1-5; TRBD1 agrees at 9 bases. Trimming removed 8 bases from V and 6 bases from J; junction bases left unmatched: 5. The germline gives CDR1 MNHEY, CDR2 SVGEGT. The CDR3 consists of 13 residues. The CDR3 protein is CASRDRVAQPQHF. CDR3 in DNA: TGTGCCAGCCGGGACAGGGTGGCTCAGCCCCAGCATTTT.

Ten or more counts support this clonotype. CDR3 protein: CASSPTANADTQYF. The CDR3 DNA is TGTGCCAGCAGCCCTACAGCCAATGCAGATACGCAGTATTTT. The chain uses TRBV7-3 and TRBJ2-3; the D is unclear. Germline loops: CDR1 SGHTA, CDR2 FQGTGA. Trimming stripped 5 bases from V and 4 bases from J, with 13 bases between. There are 14 residues in the CDR3. The whole variable domain, remainder taken from reference TRBV7-3 and TRBJ2-3, is GAGVSQTPSNKVTEKGKYVELRCDPISGHTALYWYRQSLGQGPEFLIYFQGTGAADDSGLPNDRFFAVRPEGSVSTLKIQRTERGDSAVYLCASSPTANADTQYFGPGTRLTVL.

This clonotype was seen at least ten times. This chain links TRBV7-9 with TRBJ2-2; D is unresolved. V shed 6 bases and J shed 2 bases, with 10 bases lying between them. The CDR3 has 14 amino acids. Germline CDR1 SEHNR, CDR2 FQNEAQ (reference sequence). The CDR3 DNA follows: TGTGCCAGCAGATTGACAAGCAACACCGGGGAGCTGTTTTTT. It codes for CASRLTSNTGELFF.

This clonotype was detected ten times or more. The chain joins TRBV12-3 or TRBV12-4 to TRBJ1-2; 7 bases match TRBD1. CDR3 size: 15 residues. V dropped 6 bases and J dropped 4; count of bases not matched to a gene: 11. CDR3 in DNA: TGTGCCAGCAGACCGGGACACAGGGGAAGCTATGGCTACACCTTC. It yields the protein CASRPGHRGSYGYTF.

For this clonotype: The CDR3 does not close with the conserved phenylalanine or tryptophan, likely indicating a read error. This chain uses TRBV20-1 with TRBJ2-4; TRBD1 matches 9 bases. Germline V lookup: CDR1 DFQATT, CDR2 SNEGSKA (reference sequence). The CDR3 extends over 19 amino acids. With 2 bases clipped from V and 0 bases from J, the junction kept 14 bases outside the gene matches. CDR3 DNA sequence: TGCAGTGCTAGACCGATACGGGACAGGGCCGTCTTAGCCAAAAACATTCAGTACTAC. This codes for CSARPIRDRAVLAKNIQYY.

This clonotype was seen ten or more times. The chain has TRBV5-1 and TRBJ1-1, with D possibly matching TRBD1 (6 bases). Trimming shortened V by 6 bases and J by 0 bases, and 9 bases separated the two germline ends. The germline CDR1 and CDR2 sequences are SGHRS and YFSETQ. The CDR3 runs 13 residues. CDR3 nucleotides: TGCGCCAGCAACCAGGGGTTGAACACTGAAGCTTTCTTT. Amino acid sequence: CASNQGLNTEAFF.

This clonotype was picked up many times. The V gene is TRBV6-5, the J gene TRBJ1-3, with D possibly being TRBD1 (6 bases). The V end lost 2 bases, the J end lost 3 bases, and 20 bases lay between the germline ends. This CDR3 has 18 residues. From germline, CDR1 is MNHEY and CDR2 SVGAGI. CDR3 loop: CASSYTSRPGGDGNTIYF. For the CDR3, the DNA is TGTGCCAGCAGTTACACCTCCCGACCGGGGGGCGATGGAAACACCATATATTTT.

This clonotype occurred many times. The chain links TRBV7-8 to TRBJ1-4; D remains ambiguous. Germline V gene sequence: CDR1 SGHVS, CDR2 FQNEAQ. Trimming pared 3 bases from V and 8 bases from J, leaving 16 bases between. CDR3 size: 15 residues. This chain's CDR3 is CASSFAHEAAEKLFF. The CDR3 bases are TGTGCCAGCAGCTTCGCCCATGAGGCCGCAGAAAAACTGTTTTTT.

This clonotype was picked up many times. The rearrangement uses TRBV7-8 and TRBJ1-1; unclear D gene. CDR1 and CDR2 (germline): SGHVS, FQNEAQ. V shed 5 bases and J shed 6 bases, with 10 bases lying between them. The CDR3 covers 12 residues. The CDR3 DNA follows: TGTGCCAGCAGCCCACGACGTCCTGAAGCTTTCTTT. Amino acid sequence: CASSPRRPEAFF.

As for this clonotype: This could be a read error, since a much larger clone is one nucleotide away. The CDR3 does not end in the conserved phenylalanine or tryptophan, so this is likely a read error. CDR3 protein: CASSSSAGGKTEAFL. The CDR3 DNA reads as TGTGCCAGCAGCTCCTCCGCAGGGGGAAAAACTGAAGCTTTCTTG. J is TRBJ1-1 and V is TRBV7-9; 7 nucleotides match TRBD1. V shed 4 bases, J shed 5 bases, and the junction held 10 bases outside the gene matches. The CDR3 covers 15 residues. CDR1 SEHNR and CDR2 FQNEAQ come from the germline V gene (reference sequence).

This clonotype occurred many times. This chain joins TRBV19 and TRBJ2-1; 12 bases are shared with TRBD2. V gave up 3 bases and J gave up 12 bases; unmatched junction bases: 15. This CDR3 region has 17 residues. CDR1 LNHDA and CDR2 SQIVND come from the germline V gene (reference sequence). The CDR3 DNA reads as TGTGCCAGTAGTATCAGTGCCCTAGCGGGAGGGCACCGAGCGCAGTTCTTC. It translates to CASSISALAGGHRAQFF.

This clonotype was seen repeatedly, ten times or more. V usage is TRBV6-5 and J usage is TRBJ2-3; no reliable D call. This CDR3 spans 13 amino acids. With 6 bases removed from V and 4 bases from J, the gap between germline ends came to 11 bases. The germline gives CDR1 MNHEY, CDR2 SVGAGI. The CDR3, as DNA: TGTGCCAGCAGGCAACCAGGCGCAGATACGCAGTATTTT. It codes for CASRQPGADTQYF.

The chain joins TRBV20-1 to TRBJ2-5; 10 bases are shared with TRBD2. The germline V gene has CDR1 DFQATT and CDR2 SNEGSKA (reference sequence). Losses at the gene ends were 1 base for V and 3 bases for J; bases not matched to a gene: 2. The CDR3 sequence is 14 residues long. The DNA of the CDR3 is TGCAGTGCTAGAGTTCTAGCGGGGGAAGAGACCCAGTACTTC. Residues: CSARVLAGEETQYF.

This clonotype was counted only a few times. This chain links TRBV5-6 with TRBJ2-1; D may be TRBD1 or TRBD2 (5 bases each). The CDR3 consists of 13 residues. Trimming pared 3 bases from V and 12 bases from J, leaving 16 bases between. Germline CDR1 SGHDT, CDR2 YYEEEE. The CDR3 region is CASSWDGAQGQFF. CDR3 DNA: TGTGCCAGCAGCTGGGACGGCGCCCAAGGGCAGTTCTTC. Looking up the rest from reference TRBV5-6 and TRBJ2-1 gives the full variable domain: DAGVTQSPTHLIKTRGQQVTLRCSPKSGHDTVSWYQQALGQGPQFIFQYYEEEERQRGNFPDRFSGHQFPNYSSELNVNALLLGDSALYLCASSWDGAQGQFFGPGTRLTVL.

This clonotype came up many times. V and J are TRBV6-2 or TRBV6-3 and TRBJ2-1; D gene uncertain. The CDR3 length is 12 residues. Trimming pared 8 bases from V and 5 bases from J, leaving 10 bases between. Germline CDR1 is MNHEY and CDR2 is SVGEGT. CDR3 loop: CASSGSDNEQFF. CDR3 DNA: TGTGCCAGCTCCGGTAGTGACAATGAGCAGTTCTTC.

The J gene is TRBJ1-1, the V gene TRBV2; D is ambiguous. This CDR3 region has 13 residues. Germline CDR1 and CDR2: SNHLY and FYNNEI. With 1 base removed from V and 5 bases from J, the gap between germline ends came to 8 bases. The CDR3 here is CASSEEMGTEAFF. In DNA, the CDR3 is TGTGCCAGCAGTGAAGAAATGGGAACTGAAGCTTTCTTT.

This clonotype has a count of ten or more. V usage is TRBV10-3 and J usage is TRBJ2-1; 12 bases align to TRBD2. The CDR3 is 18 residues long. Germline CDR1 ENHRY, CDR2 SYGVKD. V lost 2 bases and J lost 6; bases outside the gene matches: 11. The CDR3 DNA reads as TGTGCCATCAGTGAGGGCGCGGCTAGCGGGAGGGCCAGCAATGAGCAGTTCTTC. Encoded protein: CAISEGAASGRASNEQFF.

This clonotype was detected ten times or more. The chain employs TRBV20-1 and TRBJ2-1, with TRBD2 matching over 11 bases. From germline, CDR1 is DFQATT and CDR2 SNEGSKA (reference sequence). The J segment lost 10 bases and the V segment lost 8 bases, leaving 13 bases of the junction unmatched. The CDR3 has 14 amino acids. CDR3 protein: CSRTGTSGGGEQFF. CDR3 DNA: TGCAGTCGTACCGGGACTAGCGGCGGTGGGGAGCAGTTCTTC.

This clonotype was detected ten times or more. V and J are TRBV28 and TRBJ1-4; TRBD1 matches 7 bases. V lost 5 bases, J lost 8 bases, and 8 bases stayed unmatched. The germline V gene has CDR1 MDHEN and CDR2 SYDVKM. This CDR3 spans 14 amino acids. The CDR3 bases are TGTGCCAGCAGTCGACAGGGAAGACGCGAAAAACTGTTTTTT. This encodes CASSRQGRREKLFF.

This clonotype was detected ten times or more. This chain joins TRBV25-1 and TRBJ1-6, with 7 nucleotides matching TRBD1. V dropped 3 bases and J dropped 15; count of bases not matched to a gene: 5. Germline lookup yields CDR1 MGHDK and CDR2 SYGVNS. The CDR3 extends over 12 amino acids. As DNA, the CDR3 is TGTGCCAGCAGTGATAACAGGGGAGTCCTCCACTTT. Its translation is CASSDNRGVLHF.

This clonotype was counted ten times or more. This chain joins TRBV30 and TRBJ1-1; D is unresolved. The length of the CDR3 is 12 residues. The V end was cut by 0 bases, the J end by 5 bases, with 7 bases between. Germline values: CDR1 GTSNPN, CDR2 SVGIG (reference sequence). The CDR3 reads CAWSVLMTEAFF. In DNA, the CDR3 is TGTGCCTGGAGTGTACTGATGACTGAAGCTTTCTTT.

About this clonotype itself: This could be a read error, since a much larger clone is one nucleotide away. The chain carries TRBV6-6 and TRBJ1-3; TRBD1 is a possible D gene (5 bases). This CDR3 comprises 16 residues. Per the germline V gene, CDR1 is MNHNY and CDR2 is SVGAGI (reference sequence). In DNA form, the CDR3 reads TGTGTCAGCAGTTACCAGACAGAGGGGTATGGAAACACCATATATTTT. As protein: CVSSYQTEGYGNTIYF.

In its sample, this clonotype was seen many times. The J gene is TRBJ2-6, the V gene TRBV11-2; 9 bases agree with TRBD2. V was clipped by 1 base and J by 3 bases; unmatched bases: 10. This CDR3 comprises 19 residues. CDR1 and CDR2 (germline): SGHAT, FQNNGV. The CDR3 DNA reads TGTGCCAGCAGCTTAGCGGGCATAGCGGGAGACGGTGGGGCCAACGTCCTGACTTTC. As protein: CASSLAGIAGDGGANVLTF.

In its sample, this clonotype was seen a few times. The chain couples TRBV20-1 to TRBJ2-5; possible D gene TRBD2, 6 bases. Trimming pared 3 bases from V and 5 bases from J, leaving 13 bases between. Germline CDR1 and CDR2: DFQATT and SNEGSKA (reference sequence). The CDR3 has 13 residues. CDR3 in amino acids: CSASLLRGETQYF. The CDR3 coding sequence is TGCAGTGCTAGTTTGCTTCGGGGGGAGACCCAGTACTTC.

In its sample, this clonotype was seen many times. The V gene is TRBV29-1, the J gene TRBJ1-2; 7 bases agree with TRBD1. V shed 7 bases, J shed 6 bases, and the junction held 20 bases outside the gene matches. The CDR3 loop spans 16 amino acids. The germline CDR1 and CDR2 sequences are SQVTM and ANQGSEA. The CDR3, as DNA: TGCAGCGACCCGACCCCCGGACAGGCGGTTTTCCATGGCTACACCTTC. Amino acid sequence: CSDPTPGQAVFHGYTF. Full variable domain (outside the CDR3, taken from reference TRBV29-1 and TRBJ1-2): SAVISQKPSRDICQRGTSLTIQCQVDSQVTMMFWYRQQPGQSLTLIATANQGSEATYESGFVIDKFPISRPNLTFSTLTVSNMSPEDSSIYLCSDPTPGQAVFHGYTFGSGTRLTVV.

Notes on this clonotype: A single base separates this from a much larger clone, so it may be a read error. V is TRBV12-3 or TRBV12-4 and J is TRBJ2-5; the D gene is possibly TRBD2 (5 bases). The CDR3 totals 13 residues. V lost 8 bases and J lost 4, with 14 bases in between. The CDR3 here is CASDIRRGETQYF. The CDR3 DNA follows: TGTGCCAGCGATATTAGACGGGGAGAGACCCAGTACTTC.

This clonotype occurred many times. This chain connects TRBV5-1 to TRBJ1-4; TRBD1 matches at 7 bases. Germline CDR1 and CDR2: SGHRS and YFSETQ. The CDR3 contains 15 residues. Losses at the gene ends were 4 bases for V and 7 bases for J; bases not matched to a gene: 10. The CDR3 is CASSQDRVPTEKLFF. DNA for the CDR3: TGCGCCAGCAGCCAAGACAGGGTCCCGACTGAAAAACTGTTTTTT.

This clonotype was seen ten or more times. The J gene is TRBJ1-5, the V gene TRBV28; no clear D gene. The germline V gene encodes CDR1 MDHEN and CDR2 SYDVKM. V shed 7 bases and J shed 5 bases, with 12 bases lying between them. The CDR3 length is 13 residues. Written as DNA, the CDR3 is TGTGCCAGCAAAGGCAGGCAGGATCAGCCCCAGCATTTT. This encodes CASKGRQDQPQHF. Using reference TRBV28 and TRBJ1-5 for the parts outside the CDR3, the full variable domain is DVKVTQSSRYLVKRTGEKVFLECVQDMDHENMFWYRQDPGLGLRLIYFSYDVKMKEKGDIPEGYSVSREKKERFSLILESASTNQTSMYLCASKGRQDQPQHFGDGTRLSIL.

This clonotype appeared a few times. The chain recombines TRBV11-2 with TRBJ2-3, with TRBD2 as a possible D gene (6 bases). The CDR3 consists of 15 residues. Trimming stripped 3 bases from V and 2 bases from J, with 12 bases between. CDR1 and CDR2 from the germline V gene are SGHAT and FQNNGV. This CDR3 reads CASSFSAGITDTQYF. CDR3 DNA: TGTGCCAGCAGCTTTTCGGCGGGGATCACAGATACGCAGTATTTT.